The 6 T cell receptor beta chains in this list originate from one sample, sequenced in a study of blood T cell repertoires in COVID-19. The protocol was immunoSEQ multiplex PCR, while the TCRdb copy is restricted to in-frame clones and leaves out a portion. The sample contains approximately 280,000 clones, approximately 90% of which appear only once. Sequencing input: peripheral blood. These TCRs come from a man aged 35 to 55 with acute or convalescent COVID-19.

The rearrangement links TRBV5-1 to TRBJ2-2, with a weak D call TRBD1 (8 bases). CDR1 is SGHRS and CDR2 is YFSETQ in the germline V gene. There are 18 residues in the CDR3. Trimming took off 4 bases at V and 1 base at J, with 20 bases between the two ends. The CDR3, as DNA: TGCGCCAGCAGCCGGACAGGGAGGGCTAACGAGAACACCGGGGAGCTGTTTTTT. The encoded protein is CASSRTGRANENTGELFF. Filled out from reference TRBV5-1 and TRBJ2-2, the complete variable domain reads KAGVTQTPRYLIKTRGQQVTLSCSPISGHRSVSWYQQTPGQGLQFLFEYFSETQRNKGNFPGRFSGRQFSNSRSEMNVSTLELGDSALYLCASSRTGRANENTGELFFGEGSRLTVL.

The rearrangement links TRBV6-5 to TRBJ2-3; weak D call: TRBD1 (5 bases). V lost 7 bases and J lost 2, with 16 bases in between. The germline gives CDR1 MNHEY, CDR2 SVGAGI. The CDR3 has 15 amino acids. CDR3 coding DNA: TGTGCCAGCAAAATGGGGCAGGTAACCACAGATACGCAGTATTTT. Encoded protein: CASKMGQVTTDTQYF.

The genes are TRBV10-1 and TRBJ2-3, with D possibly matching TRBD1 (6 bases). Per the germline V gene, CDR1 is WNHNN and CDR2 is SYGVQD (reference sequence). The CDR3 is 15 amino acids. The V and J ends lost 0 bases and 2 bases respectively, with 9 bases between them. The CDR3 protein is CASSESGTSTDTQYF. CDR3 nucleotide sequence: TGCGCCAGCAGTGAGTCTGGGACATCCACAGATACGCAGTATTTT.

The chain uses TRBV30 and TRBJ1-1; TRBD1 aligns across 7 bases. V shed 5 bases, J shed 5 bases, and the junction held 8 bases outside the gene matches. CDR3 length: 13 amino acids. CDR1 and CDR2 (germline): GTSNPN, SVGIG (reference sequence). The CDR3 reads CAWGETGKTEAFF. For the CDR3, the DNA is TGTGCCTGGGGGGAGACAGGGAAAACTGAAGCTTTCTTT.

The chain links TRBV19 to TRBJ2-7; TRBD1 matches at 8 bases. The germline CDR1 and CDR2 sequences are LNHDA and SQIVND (reference sequence). This CDR3 spans 16 amino acids. The trim removed 6 bases at V and 0 bases at J, leaving 10 bases unmatched. This chain's CDR3 is CASRRTGRLSSYEQYF. CDR3 coding DNA: TGTGCCAGTAGGAGGACAGGGCGACTCTCCTCCTACGAGCAGTACTTC.

V is TRBV27 and J is TRBJ2-7; TRBD2 agrees at 7 bases. CDR1 and CDR2 from the germline V gene are MNHEY and SMNVEV (reference sequence). V lost 4 bases to trimming and J lost 2 bases; unmatched junction nucleotides: 8. The CDR3 length is 15 residues. The CDR3 sequence: CASSSLAGVPYEQYF. The CDR3 nucleotides are TGTGCCAGCAGTTCCCTCGCGGGGGTGCCCTACGAGCAGTACTTC.